This TCR beta chain was captured in a study of regulatory T cells in long-lasting Graves disease. Study-wide findings and caveats: The study found persistent patients shared more public clonotypes (fewer than 3,000) than new patients (approximately 970).

The CDR3 covers 16 residues. In germline, CDR1 is DFQATT, CDR2 SNEGSKA (reference sequence). V was pared by 1 base and J by 6 bases, with 5 bases of the junction left unmatched. Time point of the sample: newly diagnosed GD, antithyroid drugs for less than 3 months. Preparation of the TCR library used RNA extracted from PBMCs. Staff drew approximately 9.9 milliliters of peripheral blood into EDTA tubes. The table lists this clonotype with many counts. What it binds is not known. The authors built TCR beta libraries using iRepertoire HTBI primers and Arm-PCR of CDR3 regions. TCRdb independently ran MiXCR on the multiplex PCR reads; one entry per CDR3 protein. This table has some 370,000 distinct CDR3 sequences, approximately 12% appearing once. This sample also appeared in a second study, on T cells in Graves' hyperthyroidism and ophthalmopathy.

The clonotype originates from a young woman with Graves disease. The V call is TRBV20-1, the J call TRBJ2-3, with 15 positions matching TRBD2. This specimen was peripheral blood mononuclear cells (PBMCs), taken at new diagnosis, from a patient treated with antithyroid drugs. CDR3 coding DNA: TGCAGTGCTAGAGGGGGGACTAGCGGGGGGTATGATACGCAGTATTTT. Translation: CSARGGTSGGYDTQYF.